Listed here are 26 T cell receptor beta chains from one sample, sequenced in a study of T-cell reconstitution after alpha-beta-depleted transplantation in children. Library preparation (for TCRbeta) was performed with unique molecular identifiers. TCRdb fed the PCR reads into MiXCR, producing one record per CDR3 protein. This table holds some 500,000 distinct CDR3 sequences, roughly 18% found once. The source was PBMCs from the stem cell graft donor, collected from the stem cell graft. These receptors were collected from a human donor who donated a stem cell graft to a child with acute lymphoblastic leukemia.

This clonotype was detected ten times or more. The CDR3 reads CASSDSGSTDTQYF. For the CDR3, the DNA is TGTGCCAGCAGTGACAGCGGGAGCACAGATACGCAGTATTTT. The chain has TRBV6-4 and TRBJ2-3, with D possibly TRBD2 on 6 matching bases. Germline V gives CDR1 MRHNA, CDR2 SNTAGT. This CDR3 has 14 amino acids. Trimming removed 2 bases at V and 0 bases at J, with 6 bases between.

The rearrangement uses TRBV10-3 and TRBJ2-3; D not certain. V was trimmed by 2 bases and J by 2 bases, leaving 2 bases between them. CDR1 is ENHRY, CDR2 SYGVKD, per germline. The CDR3 contains 12 residues. The CDR3 is CAISEPTDTQYF. CDR3 sequence (DNA): TGTGCCATCAGTGAGCCCACAGATACGCAGTATTTT.

This clonotype was seen only a few times. CDR3 protein: CASSPLGVAGEVKTQYF. Here the CDR3 DNA reads TGTGCCAGCAGCCCTCTGGGGGTAGCGGGAGAGGTAAAGACCCAGTACTTC. The genes are TRBV27 and TRBJ2-5; 9 bases map to TRBD2. Germline V gene lookup returns CDR1 MNHEY and CDR2 SMNVEV (reference sequence). V gave up 6 bases and J gave up 6 bases; unmatched junction bases: 17. The CDR3 runs to 17 residues.

The genes are TRBV14 and TRBJ2-3, with D perhaps TRBD2 (5 bases). CDR3 size: 14 residues. The germline CDR1 and CDR2 sequences are SGHDN and FVKESK. Trimming pared 0 bases from V and 4 bases from J, leaving 8 bases between. The CDR3: CASSQERGPDTQYF. The CDR3 nucleotides are TGTGCCAGCAGCCAAGAACGAGGGCCAGATACGCAGTATTTT.

This sequence joins TRBV9 and TRBJ2-7, with a tentative D call TRBD2 (7 bases). Germline loops: CDR1 SGDLS, CDR2 YYNGEE. Deletions cut 4 bases from V and 0 bases from J, with 17 bases between. The CDR3 is 16 residues long. This chain's CDR3 is CASSSEGEGSSYEQYF. For the CDR3, the DNA is TGTGCCAGCAGCTCAGAGGGGGAGGGGAGCTCCTACGAGCAGTACTTC.

The chain uses TRBV24-1 and TRBJ2-1, with 12 bases that match TRBD2. V was clipped by 4 bases and J by 10 bases; unmatched bases: 4. CDR3 length: 14 residues. Germline V gives CDR1 KGHDR, CDR2 SFDVKD. The CDR3 loop reads CATSEDGLAGEQFF. DNA for the CDR3: TGTGCCACCAGTGAGGATGGACTAGCGGGAGAGCAGTTCTTC.

This clonotype has more than one count but fewer than ten. The chain joins TRBV5-4 to TRBJ2-6; D is possibly TRBD1 (6 bases). Deletions cut 0 bases from V and 13 bases from J, with 14 bases between. The germline V gene has CDR1 SGHNT and CDR2 YYREEE (reference sequence). CDR3 length: 14 amino acids. CDR3 sequence: CASSLVGQSGVLTF. Here the CDR3 DNA reads TGTGCCAGCAGCTTGGTGGGACAATCGGGGGTCCTGACTTTC.

This clonotype was counted a few times. The V and J genes are TRBV10-3 and TRBJ2-1; a weak D match, TRBD1 (5 bases). Germline CDR1 and CDR2: ENHRY and SYGVKD. Trimming took 10 bases from V and 0 from J, leaving 16 bases between them. The CDR3 sequence is 15 residues long. CDR3 in DNA: TGTGCCAACCCCTTCACGGACAACTCCTACAATGAGCAGTTCTTC. Translation: CANPFTDNSYNEQFF.

The J gene is TRBJ2-7, the V gene TRBV5-1; no definite D call. This CDR3 region has 15 residues. V was shortened by 0 bases and J by 2 bases, with 12 bases between the two germline ends. Germline V CDR1 and CDR2: SGHRS, YFSETQ. DNA for the CDR3: TGCGCCAGCAGCTTGGTATCGCCTATTACCTACGAGCAGTACTTC. This gives the protein CASSLVSPITYEQYF.

The genes are TRBV6-1 and TRBJ1-5; 9 bases map to TRBD1. The CDR3 is 13 residues long. With 4 bases clipped from V and 7 bases from J, the junction kept 2 bases outside the gene matches. Germline V gene lookup returns CDR1 MNHNS and CDR2 SASEGT. The chain's CDR3 is CASSGDRAQPQHF. The CDR3 bases are TGTGCCAGCAGTGGGGACAGGGCCCAGCCCCAGCATTTT.

This clonotype was counted a few times. V gene TRBV11-2 combines with J gene TRBJ1-5, with D unresolved. CDR3 size: 14 residues. Germline CDR1 SGHAT, CDR2 FQNNGV. Trimming took 3 bases from V and 5 from J, leaving 11 bases between them. CDR3 sequence (DNA): TGTGCCAGCAGCTTGAACAGCGGATATCAGCCCCAGCATTTT. Protein: CASSLNSGYQPQHF.

A few counts support this clonotype. V usage is TRBV15 and J usage is TRBJ2-1; D is possibly TRBD2 (6 bases). The CDR3 length is 13 residues. CDR1 and CDR2 (germline): LNHNV, YYDKDF (reference sequence). Trimming shortened V by 3 bases and J by 9 bases, and 12 bases separated the two germline ends. The CDR3 DNA is TGTGCCACCAGCAGTCGGGAGAGGGTTGAGCAGTTCTTC. Residues: CATSSRERVEQFF.

This clonotype came up a few times. V is TRBV12-3 or TRBV12-4 and J is TRBJ2-7; the match to TRBD1 covers 8 bases. V was pared by 5 bases and J by 7 bases, with 7 bases of the junction left unmatched. CDR3 length: 13 amino acids. CDR3 loop: CASSIDRGREQYF. The DNA of the CDR3 is TGTGCCAGCAGTATAGACAGGGGCAGGGAGCAGTACTTC.

This chain connects TRBV11-2 to TRBJ2-7; 8 nucleotides agree with TRBD1. The CDR3 is 15 amino acids. J gave up 3 bases and V 5 bases, and 9 bases lay outside the gene matches. The germline V gene has CDR1 SGHAT and CDR2 FQNNGV. The CDR3 reads CASSPWTGQIYEQYF. The CDR3 nucleotides are TGTGCCAGCAGCCCCTGGACAGGGCAGATCTACGAGCAGTACTTC.

A few counts support this clonotype. The chain links TRBV7-3 to TRBJ1-1; the match to TRBD1 covers 8 bases. From germline, CDR1 is SGHTA and CDR2 FQGTGA. The CDR3 totals 13 residues. The V and J ends lost 5 bases and 6 bases, in that order; junction bases with no gene match: 5. CDR3 residues: CASSPVQGAEAFF. The DNA for the CDR3 is TGTGCCAGCAGCCCAGTACAGGGGGCTGAAGCTTTCTTT.

The chain has TRBV5-8 and TRBJ2-1, with 11 bases aligning to TRBD2. Germline V gene data show CDR1 as SGHTS and CDR2 as YDEGEE. With 2 bases clipped from V and 4 bases from J, the junction kept 5 bases outside the gene matches. The CDR3 is made up of 16 amino acids. CDR3 region: CASSFWTSGLYNEQFF. The DNA of the CDR3 is TGTGCCAGCAGCTTTTGGACTAGCGGGTTGTACAATGAGCAGTTCTTC.

The chain has TRBV20-1 and TRBJ1-1; the D is unclear. Deletions cut 1 base from V and 0 bases from J, with 6 bases between. Germline CDR1 and CDR2: DFQATT and SNEGSKA (reference sequence). The CDR3 contains 13 residues. The CDR3 DNA reads as TGCAGTGCTAGAGCCCAATTGAACACTGAAGCTTTCTTT. The encoded protein is CSARAQLNTEAFF.

The chain uses TRBV5-6 and TRBJ2-1; tentatively, D is TRBD2 (6 bases). CDR1 is SGHDT and CDR2 is YYEEEE in the germline V gene. V dropped 2 bases and J dropped 6 bases, with 15 bases sitting between them. The CDR3 contains 15 residues. CDR3 loop: CASSLSGGNPNEQFF. The CDR3 DNA is TGTGCCAGCAGCTTATCCGGCGGGAACCCCAATGAGCAGTTCTTC.

This clonotype was picked up a small number of times. The rearrangement uses TRBV5-1 and TRBJ1-6; no reliable D call. The CDR3 length is 16 residues. Deletions cut 4 bases from V and 4 bases from J, with 15 bases between. Germline values: CDR1 SGHRS, CDR2 YFSETQ. The CDR3 reads CASSPSATKYNSPLHF. DNA of the CDR3: TGCGCCAGCAGCCCCAGTGCAACGAAGTATAATTCACCCCTCCACTTT. Based on the CDR3 plus reference TRBV5-1 and TRBJ1-6, the full variable domain is KAGVTQTPRYLIKTRGQQVTLSCSPISGHRSVSWYQQTPGQGLQFLFEYFSETQRNKGNFPGRFSGRQFSNSRSEMNVSTLELGDSALYLCASSPSATKYNSPLHFGNGTRLTVT.

V and J are TRBV12-3 or TRBV12-4 and TRBJ2-3, with a weak D call TRBD1 (5 bases). Trimming left V 1 base short and J 0 bases short, with 8 bases between. CDR3 length: 15 residues. In DNA form, the CDR3 reads TGTGCCAGCAGTTTAGATGACAGTAGCACAGATACGCAGTATTTT. Encoded protein: CASSLDDSSTDTQYF.

The rearrangement joins TRBV2 to TRBJ2-7, with TRBD1 matching 7 bases. The CDR3 has 12 amino acids. The ends lost 6 bases at V and 5 bases at J; junction bases unmatched: 4. The V gene's germline CDR1 is SNHLY and CDR2 FYNNEI. CDR3 amino acids: CASSVQGDEQYF. CDR3 in DNA: TGTGCCAGCAGCGTGCAGGGGGACGAGCAGTACTTC.

This sequence joins TRBV13 and TRBJ2-1; the match to TRBD1 covers 8 bases. V lost 4 bases, J lost 3 bases, and 11 bases stayed unmatched. Germline V gives CDR1 PRHDT, CDR2 FYEKMQ (reference sequence). This CDR3 has 17 amino acids. The CDR3 reads CASSSATGEFFYNEQFF. The CDR3 region has the DNA TGTGCCAGCAGCTCGGCGACAGGGGAGTTTTTCTACAATGAGCAGTTCTTC.

This rearrangement joins TRBV7-8 to TRBJ2-1; 7 nucleotides line up with TRBD2. The CDR3 totals 14 residues. Trimming cost V 5 bases and J 6 bases; bases outside gene matches: 7. Germline lookup yields CDR1 SGHVS and CDR2 FQNEAQ. This CDR3 is CASSGTSGGNEQFF. CDR3 nucleotide sequence: TGTGCCAGCAGCGGAACGTCGGGAGGCAATGAGCAGTTCTTC.

This clonotype was counted once. CDR3 nucleotide sequence: TGTGCCAGCAGCTTAGACCCGGGTGGGGAGACCCAGTACTTC. Its translation: CASSLDPGGETQYF. V gene TRBV11-1 combines with J gene TRBJ2-5; D is unresolved. CDR3 size: 14 residues. Trimming cost V 1 base and J 5 bases, with 11 bases left between them. Germline values: CDR1 SGHAT, CDR2 FQDESV (reference sequence).

This clonotype was detected a few times. The chain carries TRBV5-6 and TRBJ2-3; D remains ambiguous. Germline-derived CDR1 and CDR2 are SGHDT and YYEEEE. This CDR3 has 15 residues. The V end lost 4 bases, the J end lost 0 bases, and 12 bases lay between the germline ends. This chain's CDR3 is CASSLKTISTDTQYF. The CDR3 coding sequence is TGTGCCAGCAGCCTAAAAACGATTAGCACAGATACGCAGTATTTT. The full variable domain, rest sourced from reference TRBV5-6 and TRBJ2-3, is DAGVTQSPTHLIKTRGQQVTLRCSPKSGHDTVSWYQQALGQGPQFIFQYYEEEERQRGNFPDRFSGHQFPNYSSELNVNALLLGDSALYLCASSLKTISTDTQYFGPGTRLTVL.

This clonotype turned up a few times. The rearrangement links TRBV6-1 to TRBJ1-1; D might be TRBD1 (6 bases). Trimming cost V 5 bases and J 0 bases, with 10 bases left between them. CDR1 is MNHNS, CDR2 SASEGT, per germline. The CDR3 is 14 amino acids. This CDR3 is CASSTGTLNTEAFF. The DNA for the CDR3 is TGTGCCAGCAGTACGGGGACATTGAACACTGAAGCTTTCTTT.